Each of the 30 T cell receptor beta chains below was sequenced from the same sample in a study of CXCR3-negative and CXCR3-positive naive CD8 T cells. Via 5' RACE with UMI labels, TRB cDNA libraries were prepared. TCRdb re-called the 5' RACE reads; every CDR3 protein appears as one record, without DNA. The sample holds 130,000 or so distinct CDR3 sequences. The sample was naive CXCR3- CD8+ T cells from blood. Subset indicated: CD45RO-CCR7+CD27+CD95- naive CD8+ T cells lacking CXCR3 (TNR3-). The origin of the receptors is a human donor in good health. Some clones in this sample may be carry-over from other donors' samples.

The V and J genes are TRBV5-1 and TRBJ2-7. The CDR3 loop spans 13 amino acids. Germline-derived CDR1 and CDR2 are SGHRS and YFSETQ. CDR3: CASSPLDSHEQYF.

The V and J genes are TRBV7-6 and TRBJ1-2; TCRdb's D call, TRBD1, is unchecked because there is no DNA. Germline CDR1 reads SGHVS; CDR2 reads FNYEAQ. This CDR3 contains 12 residues. The CDR3 reads CASSVYRDGYTF.

The chain joins TRBV28 to TRBJ2-7. Germline lookup yields CDR1 MDHEN and CDR2 SYDVKM. The CDR3 has 13 amino acids. The CDR3 protein is CASSLGSIYEQYF.

This chain joins TRBV7-7 and TRBJ2-1; TCRdb outputs TRBD2, but without DNA this stays unchecked. Germline lookup yields CDR1 SSHAT and CDR2 FNYEAQ (reference sequence). CDR3 length: 16 residues. The CDR3 spells CASSLSSSGPNNEQFF.

The genes are TRBV27 and TRBJ2-1; TCRdb calls TRBD1, which cannot be checked without DNA. The CDR3 covers 11 residues. CDR1 MNHEY and CDR2 SMNVEV come from the germline V gene (reference sequence). The CDR3 here is CASSGLNEQFF.

J is TRBJ2-2 and V is TRBV7-8; TCRdb's D call, TRBD1, is unchecked because there is no DNA. This CDR3 region has 20 residues. CDR1 and CDR2 from the germline V gene are SGHVS and FQNEAQ. The CDR3 region is CASSSRDRGLAAPNTGELFF.

The rearrangement joins TRBV7-9 to TRBJ2-7; the TRBD2 assignment by TCRdb is unverifiable without DNA. CDR1 and CDR2 from the germline V gene are SEHNR and FQNEAQ (reference sequence). The CDR3 contains 17 residues. CDR3 sequence reads: CASSRHISGPQSYEQYF.

The chain employs TRBV10-3 and TRBJ1-1. This CDR3 is built from 13 residues. Germline CDR1 reads ENHRY; CDR2 reads SYGVKD. The CDR3: CAIGSSENTEAFF.

V and J are TRBV29-1 and TRBJ2-7; the D call of TRBD2 rests on TCRdb alone, since no DNA is present to check it. CDR1 and CDR2 from the germline V gene are SQVTM and ANQGSEA. CDR3 length: 12 amino acids. The CDR3 sequence is CSVLGLAGEQYF.

The chain carries TRBV7-2 and TRBJ1-2; TCRdb's assignment of TRBD1 cannot be checked, as there is no DNA. CDR1 is SGHTA and CDR2 is FQGNSA in the germline V gene. CDR3 size: 17 residues. Here the CDR3 reads CASSLVLVRDSHYGYTF.

The chain uses TRBV4-1 and TRBJ2-2; TCRdb reports TRBD2, a call that lacks DNA to check it against. CDR1 and CDR2 (germline): MGHRA, YSYEKL. The CDR3 is 18 amino acids. This chain's CDR3 is CASSQDPSGRGRTGELFF.

This chain joins TRBV7-3 and TRBJ2-3. The CDR3 is 14 residues long. CDR1 SGHTA and CDR2 FQGTGA come from the germline V gene. CDR3 sequence: CASSLTLMADTQYF.

The chain links TRBV7-3 to TRBJ2-1; TCRdb gives TRBD1 as the D gene, but with no DNA this cannot be confirmed. The CDR3 consists of 15 residues. Germline V gene sequence: CDR1 SGHTA, CDR2 FQGTGA. The CDR3 sequence is CASSPVGGWDNEQFF.

The chain carries TRBV29-1 and TRBJ2-1; TCRdb calls TRBD2, which cannot be checked without DNA. CDR3 size: 14 residues. Germline assignment: CDR1 SQVTM and CDR2 ANQGSEA. CDR3 sequence: CSLQNIGSRNEQFF.

The CDR3: CASSSRTGETQYF. The chain has TRBV5-8 and TRBJ2-5; TCRdb names TRBD1, which stays unverified in the absence of DNA. Germline V gene lookup returns CDR1 SGHTS and CDR2 YDEGEE. This CDR3 is built from 13 residues.

The chain joins TRBV6-6 to TRBJ1-5; lacking DNA, the TRBD1 call made by TCRdb goes unchecked. CDR1 and CDR2 from the germline V gene are MNHNY and SVGAGI (reference sequence). The CDR3 loop spans 17 amino acids. This CDR3 reads CASSYSPGTNNNQPQHF.

The V and J genes are TRBV7-6 and TRBJ1-4. CDR3 length equals 15 residues. Germline CDR1 is SGHVS and CDR2 is FNYEAQ. The CDR3 sequence is CASSRGEEGREKLFF.

The V call is TRBV29-1, the J call TRBJ2-1; TCRdb calls TRBD1, which cannot be checked without DNA. This CDR3 has 12 amino acids. CDR1 is SQVTM, CDR2 ANQGSEA, per germline. The CDR3 region is CSVEETVHEQFF.

This chain links TRBV7-3 with TRBJ2-1; TCRdb's assignment of TRBD1 cannot be checked, as there is no DNA. CDR1 and CDR2 from the germline V gene are SGHTA and FQGTGA. The CDR3 runs to 15 residues. The CDR3 here is CASSPGTGGNNEQFF. The full variable domain, its missing parts supplied by reference TRBV7-3 and TRBJ2-1, is GAGVSQTPSNKVTEKGKYVELRCDPISGHTALYWYRQSLGQGPEFLIYFQGTGAADDSGLPNDRFFAVRPEGSVSTLKIQRTERGDSAVYLCASSPGTGGNNEQFFGPGTRLTVL.

This sequence joins TRBV3-1 and TRBJ2-7; the D call from TCRdb, TRBD1, cannot be confirmed without DNA. CDR1 and CDR2 from the germline V gene are LGHDT and YNNKEL (reference sequence). This CDR3 comprises 16 residues. CDR3 amino acids: CASSQGSGAHSYEQYF.

The chain has TRBV20-1 and TRBJ2-5; TCRdb's D call, TRBD2, is unchecked because there is no DNA. Germline V gene sequence: CDR1 DFQATT, CDR2 SNEGSKA (reference sequence). The CDR3 has 13 amino acids. The CDR3 sequence: CSARDNGGETQYF.

The J gene is TRBJ1-4, the V gene TRBV7-9; TCRdb outputs TRBD1, but without DNA this stays unchecked. Looked up from germline, CDR1 is SEHNR and CDR2 is FQNEAQ (reference sequence). The CDR3 covers 13 residues. CDR3 amino acids: CASSGGGGEKLFF.

The rearrangement links TRBV11-2 to TRBJ2-7; TCRdb selects TRBD1, and the lack of DNA leaves this call unchecked. CDR3 length: 13 amino acids. Per the germline V gene, CDR1 is SGHAT and CDR2 is FQNNGV. This chain's CDR3 is CASSLGDVYEQYF.

The CDR3: CACSPWGAYNEQFF. This sequence joins TRBV7-2 and TRBJ2-1; TCRdb calls TRBD1, which cannot be checked without DNA. CDR3 size: 14 residues. Looked up from germline, CDR1 is SGHTA and CDR2 is FQGNSA. Filled out from reference TRBV7-2 and TRBJ2-1, the complete variable domain reads GAGVSQSPSNKVTEKGKDVELRCDPISGHTALYWYRQSLGQGLEFLIYFQGNSAPDKSGLPSDRFSAERTGGSVSTLTIQRTQQEDSAVYLCACSPWGAYNEQFFGPGTRLTVL.

The chain combines TRBV5-1 with TRBJ1-1. Per germline, CDR1 SGHRS and CDR2 YFSETQ. This CDR3 is built from 14 residues. The CDR3: CASSPKAGNTEAFF.

CDR3 region: CASSRRGFNEQFF. V and J are TRBV13 and TRBJ2-1; the TCRdb D gene call, TRBD1, has no DNA to confirm it. The length of the CDR3 is 13 residues. The germline V gene encodes CDR1 PRHDT and CDR2 FYEKMQ (reference sequence).

The chain links TRBV29-1 to TRBJ2-7; the TCRdb call, TRBD2, lacks DNA for checking. The CDR3 has 18 residues. Germline V gives CDR1 SQVTM, CDR2 ANQGSEA. The CDR3 here is CSVEVLASRELRLYEQYF.

The chain has TRBV7-3 and TRBJ2-1; without DNA, the TCRdb call of TRBD2 cannot be checked. The CDR3 covers 16 residues. CDR1 is SGHTA, CDR2 FQGTGA, per germline. The CDR3 region is CASSPTSGRSYNEQFF.

The chain joins TRBV9 to TRBJ2-7. Germline CDR1 and CDR2: SGDLS and YYNGEE. The length of the CDR3 is 13 residues. CDR3 residues: CASSVVGNNEQYF.

J is TRBJ2-6 and V is TRBV28. The CDR3 loop spans 16 amino acids. Germline values: CDR1 MDHEN, CDR2 SYDVKM. CDR3 sequence: CASSQSIGSGANVLTF. Full variable domain (outside the CDR3, taken from reference TRBV28 and TRBJ2-6): DVKVTQSSRYLVKRTGEKVFLECVQDMDHENMFWYRQDPGLGLRLIYFSYDVKMKEKGDIPEGYSVSREKKERFSLILESASTNQTSMYLCASSQSIGSGANVLTFGAGSRLTVL.